The 26 T cell receptor beta chains presented below share a single source sample, sequenced in a study of long-term antiretroviral therapy in people with HIV. Version v3.0 of the immunoSEQ assay ran at survey level. Using immunoSEQ multiplex PCR, the repertoire was profiled, and TCRdb retains in-frame clones only, with some absent. The data contain 20,000 to 30,000 clones, approximately 81% of them seen just once; the ten biggest clones take up roughly 16%. Sequencing was performed on unsorted PBMCs, taken at the start of antiretroviral therapy, before treatment. The receptors derive from a woman aged 18-29 years with HIV.

The V gene is TRBV30, the J gene TRBJ2-5; D possibly corresponds to TRBD2 (6 bases). Germline V lookup: CDR1 GTSNPN, CDR2 SVGIG (reference sequence). The CDR3 covers 13 residues. V lost 3 bases and J lost 2, with 10 bases in between. CDR3 residues: CAWSTGVQETQYF. The DNA of the CDR3 is TGTGCCTGGAGCACGGGGGTTCAAGAGACCCAGTACTTC.

This clone has a handful of counts. This chain links TRBV19 with TRBJ1-1; 7 bases line up with TRBD1. V trimming: 4 bases; J trimming: 8 bases; junction bases outside the gene matches: 7. The CDR3 spans 13 residues. CDR1 and CDR2 from the germline V gene are LNHDA and SQIVND (reference sequence). The CDR3 region has the DNA TGTGCCAGTAGTACCGGGACAGCCACCGAAGCTTTCTTT. Protein: CASSTGTATEAFF. The full variable domain, completed using reference TRBV19 and TRBJ1-1, is DGGITQSPKYLFRKEGQNVTLSCEQNLNHDAMYWYRQDPGQGLRLIYYSQIVNDFQKGDIAEGYSVSREKKESFPLTVTSAQKNPTAFYLCASSTGTATEAFFGQGTRLTVV.

This clone showed up just a few times. V and J are TRBV19 and TRBJ1-5; 7 nucleotides line up with TRBD1. The ends lost 6 bases at V and 5 bases at J; junction bases unmatched: 7. The germline V gene has CDR1 LNHDA and CDR2 SQIVND (reference sequence). The CDR3 is 14 amino acids. CDR3: CASRDRRHHQPQHF. The CDR3 DNA reads as TGTGCCAGTAGGGACAGGCGGCACCATCAGCCCCAGCATTTT.

This clone was found a few times. This sequence joins TRBV7-3 and TRBJ2-3; D ambiguous. This CDR3 has 19 amino acids. The V and J ends lost 4 bases and 0 bases respectively, with 23 bases between them. Germline V CDR1 and CDR2: SGHTA, FQGTGA. The CDR3 reads CASSSSPLSDLPSTDTQYF. CDR3 coding DNA: TGTGCCAGCAGCTCAAGCCCCCTGAGTGACCTGCCGAGCACAGATACGCAGTATTTT.

The chain recombines TRBV5-1 with TRBJ2-3, with D tentatively TRBD1 (8 bases). The CDR3 is 16 amino acids. Germline CDR1 and CDR2: SGHRS and YFSETQ. V was trimmed by 3 bases and J by 5 bases, leaving 19 bases between them. This CDR3 reads CASSSTGEGAQDTQYF. CDR3 DNA sequence: TGCGCCAGCAGCTCGACAGGGGAGGGGGCCCAAGATACGCAGTATTTT.

This chain joins TRBV7-9 and TRBJ1-6; 7 bases match TRBD1. The germline CDR1 and CDR2 sequences are SEHNR and FQNEAQ (reference sequence). The CDR3 loop spans 15 amino acids. V trimming: 3 bases; J trimming: 7 bases; junction bases outside the gene matches: 6. This chain's CDR3 is CASSFSAGGNSPLHF. Here the CDR3 DNA reads TGTGCCAGCAGCTTTTCTGCAGGGGGAAATTCACCCCTCCACTTT.

The rearrangement joins TRBV18 to TRBJ1-3, with no clear D. V was cut by 5 bases and J by 5 bases, with 13 bases left in between. The CDR3 covers 14 residues. Germline-derived CDR1 and CDR2 are KGHSH and LQKENI. This CDR3 reads CASSAGEGRNTIYF. The CDR3 DNA sequence: TGTGCCAGCTCAGCCGGGGAGGGAAGAAACACCATATATTTT.

The chain employs TRBV2 and TRBJ2-7; D is unclear. CDR1 is SNHLY and CDR2 is FYNNEI in the germline V gene. The CDR3 contains 14 residues. Trimming cost V 5 bases and J 2 bases, with 13 bases left between them. CDR3 coding DNA: TGTGCCAGCAGTTTTGGGCTCGACACCTACGAGCAGTACTTC. The encoded protein is CASSFGLDTYEQYF.

V is TRBV28 and J is TRBJ1-1; D is undetermined. Germline assignment: CDR1 MDHEN and CDR2 SYDVKM. V lost 3 bases and J 1 base, leaving 12 bases between the germline ends. The CDR3 loop spans 15 amino acids. The CDR3 DNA sequence: TGTGCCAGCAGTTTTAGCTTAGGAGGGAACACTGAAGCTTTCTTT. It translates to CASSFSLGGNTEAFF. Full variable domain (rest looked up from reference TRBV28 and TRBJ1-1): DVKVTQSSRYLVKRTGEKVFLECVQDMDHENMFWYRQDPGLGLRLIYFSYDVKMKEKGDIPEGYSVSREKKERFSLILESASTNQTSMYLCASSFSLGGNTEAFFGQGTRLTVV.

This CDR3 is CASSCTGTGGCEQYF. The CDR3 nucleotides are TGTGCCAGCAGTTGTACCGGGACAGGGGGCTGCGAGCAGTACTTC. The chain is built from TRBV28 and TRBJ2-7; 12 nucleotides line up with TRBD1. CDR3 size: 15 residues. Trimming removed 4 bases from V and 6 bases from J; junction bases left unmatched: 7. The V gene's germline CDR1 is MDHEN and CDR2 SYDVKM.

This chain uses TRBV19 with TRBJ1-5, with D tentatively TRBD1 (5 bases). V lost 7 bases and J lost 5, with 15 bases in between. Germline CDR1 and CDR2: LNHDA and SQIVND (reference sequence). This CDR3 region has 14 residues. CDR3 nucleotides: TGTGCCAGTACGCTTCGGGGGGGGGATCAGCCCCAGCATTTT. Translating it yields CASTLRGGDQPQHF.

The chain combines TRBV6-5 with TRBJ2-5, with D unclear. CDR1 and CDR2 from the germline V gene are MNHEY and SVGAGI. The CDR3 loop spans 13 amino acids. V was shortened by 0 bases and J by 4 bases, with 6 bases between the two germline ends. The CDR3, as DNA: TGTGCCAGCAGTTACTCGGCCGGAGAGACCCAGTACTTC. Encoded protein: CASSYSAGETQYF.

V and J are TRBV28 and TRBJ2-2, with a possible D match to TRBD2 (7 bases). The CDR3 length is 16 residues. Germline CDR1 and CDR2: MDHEN and SYDVKM. V lost 8 bases and J 1 base, leaving 17 bases between the germline ends. This chain's CDR3 is CASASWGGRNTGELFF. The DNA for the CDR3 is TGTGCCAGCGCCTCCTGGGGGGGGCGGAACACCGGGGAGCTGTTTTTT.

This chain links TRBV9 with TRBJ1-1; 7 nucleotides agree with TRBD1. The CDR3 extends over 13 amino acids. J was trimmed by 1 base and V by 3 bases; bases with no gene match: 0. CDR1 and CDR2 from the germline V gene are SGDLS and YYNGEE. The DNA for the CDR3 is TGTGCCAGCAGCGGACAGGGGAACACTGAAGCTTTCTTT. Translation: CASSGQGNTEAFF.

The chain links TRBV7-8 to TRBJ2-1, with 11 nucleotides matching TRBD2. Germline V gives CDR1 SGHVS, CDR2 FQNEAQ. Unmatched junction bases numbered 1, after V lost 1 base and J lost 5 bases. There are 15 residues in the CDR3. The CDR3 region is CASSLGLAGNNEQFF. The CDR3 DNA sequence: TGTGCCAGCAGCTTAGGACTAGCGGGGAACAATGAGCAGTTCTTC.

The rearrangement joins TRBV29-1 to TRBJ1-2; possible D gene TRBD1, 5 bases. CDR1 is SQVTM, CDR2 ANQGSEA, per germline. Trimming left V 3 bases short and J 3 bases short, with 17 bases between. The CDR3 loop spans 15 amino acids. The CDR3 DNA reads as TGCAGCGTTGAGCGGGGGACGACCGAATACTATGGCTACACCTTC. This sequence encodes CSVERGTTEYYGYTF.

This clone was detected once. The genes are TRBV5-1 and TRBJ1-1, with no clear D. The length of the CDR3 is 14 residues. Deletions cut 9 bases from V and 5 bases from J, with 20 bases between. CDR1 is SGHRS, CDR2 YFSETQ, per germline. DNA for the CDR3: TGCGCCACCTCCTTTCGGGGTATCGCAACTGAAGCTTTCTTT. It yields the protein CATSFRGIATEAFF. Combining the CDR3 with reference TRBV5-1 and TRBJ1-1 gives the whole variable domain KAGVTQTPRYLIKTRGQQVTLSCSPISGHRSVSWYQQTPGQGLQFLFEYFSETQRNKGNFPGRFSGRQFSNSRSEMNVSTLELGDSALYLCATSFRGIATEAFFGQGTRLTVV.

The genes are TRBV5-1 and TRBJ1-3, with a weak D call TRBD1 (6 bases). The CDR3 runs to 16 residues. Trimming cost V 5 bases and J 0 bases, with 15 bases left between them. Germline V gene data show CDR1 as SGHRS and CDR2 as YFSETQ. CDR3 sequence: CASRGPGQSSGNTIYF. DNA for the CDR3: TGCGCCAGCAGGGGGCCTGGACAGAGCTCTGGAAACACCATATATTTT.

In its sample, this clone was seen once. The J gene is TRBJ2-3, the V gene TRBV5-5; D assignment may be TRBD1 or TRBD2 (5 bases each). The CDR3 consists of 12 residues. The V gene lost 5 bases and the J gene lost 10 bases, with 14 bases spanning the gap. Germline CDR1 is SGHKS and CDR2 is YYEKEE (reference sequence). CDR3 sequence (DNA): TGTGCCAGCAGTGGGGGTCAATACGCGCAGTATTTT. It translates to CASSGGQYAQYF.

This clone was seen a handful of times. V and J are TRBV9 and TRBJ2-7; TRBD2 matches at 7 bases. V gave up 2 bases and J gave up 2 bases; unmatched junction bases: 4. This CDR3 spans 14 amino acids. The V gene's germline CDR1 is SGDLS and CDR2 YYNGEE. The chain's CDR3 is CASSVSGKAYEQYF. Written as DNA, the CDR3 is TGTGCCAGCAGCGTGAGCGGGAAGGCCTACGAGCAGTACTTC.

The chain has TRBV5-6 and TRBJ1-3; no clear D gene. The V end lost 2 bases, the J end lost 0 bases, and 6 bases lay between the germline ends. CDR1 and CDR2 (germline): SGHDT, YYEEEE. The CDR3 consists of 14 residues. Here the CDR3 DNA reads TGTGCCAGCAGCTTTCGGAGCTCTGGAAACACCATATATTTT. Its protein product is CASSFRSSGNTIYF. The variable domain in full, completed from reference TRBV5-6 and TRBJ1-3, reads DAGVTQSPTHLIKTRGQQVTLRCSPKSGHDTVSWYQQALGQGPQFIFQYYEEEERQRGNFPDRFSGHQFPNYSSELNVNALLLGDSALYLCASSFRSSGNTIYFGEGSWLTVV.

The chain carries TRBV7-6 and TRBJ1-5; D is perhaps TRBD1 (6 bases). The CDR3 covers 15 residues. The germline V gene encodes CDR1 SGHVS and CDR2 FNYEAQ. Trimming pared 1 base from V and 5 bases from J, leaving 12 bases between. As DNA, the CDR3 is TGTGCCAGCAGCTTAGGGGCACAGGGAGATCAGCCCCAGCATTTT. Translated, it gives CASSLGAQGDQPQHF. Complete variable domain (other parts from reference TRBV7-6 and TRBJ1-5): GAGVSQSPRYKVTKRGQDVALRCDPISGHVSLYWYRQALGQGPEFLTYFNYEAQQDKSGLPNDRFSAERPEGSISTLTIQRTEQRDSAMYRCASSLGAQGDQPQHFGDGTRLSIL.

This clone is deemed medium-sized. The V gene is TRBV9, the J gene TRBJ2-7; tentatively, D is TRBD1 (5 bases). Germline V gene data show CDR1 as SGDLS and CDR2 as YYNGEE. The CDR3 length is 15 residues. V was pared by 0 bases and J by 2 bases, with 12 bases between. This chain's CDR3 is CASSVGAGPAYEQYF. CDR3 bases: TGTGCCAGCAGCGTAGGGGCAGGGCCCGCCTACGAGCAGTACTTC.

This chain uses TRBV5-4 with TRBJ2-2; 9 positions match TRBD2. From germline, CDR1 is SGHNT and CDR2 YYREEE (reference sequence). CDR3 length equals 18 residues. The ends lost 0 bases at V and 6 bases at J; junction bases unmatched: 12. The CDR3 sequence is CASSLGGNSGRSAGELFF. The CDR3 DNA reads as TGTGCCAGCAGCTTGGGGGGGAATAGCGGGAGATCGGCCGGGGAGCTGTTTTTT. Based on the CDR3 plus reference TRBV5-4 and TRBJ2-2, the full variable domain is ETGVTQSPTHLIKTRGQQVTLRCSSQSGHNTVSWYQQALGQGPQFIFQYYREEENGRGNFPPRFSGLQFPNYSSELNVNALELDDSALYLCASSLGGNSGRSAGELFFGEGSRLTVL.

DNA of the CDR3: TGTGCCAGCAGCCAGACGGCGAGCTATGGCTACACCTTC. Residues: CASSQTASYGYTF. This chain links TRBV7-9 with TRBJ1-2; D unclear. The CDR3 is 13 residues long. The germline V gene encodes CDR1 SEHNR and CDR2 FQNEAQ (reference sequence). The ends were cut back, 5 bases at V and 4 bases at J, with 11 bases in the middle.

This clone has a single count. This sequence joins TRBV18 and TRBJ2-1, with TRBD1 matching over 9 bases. With 3 bases clipped from V and 7 bases from J, the junction kept 10 bases outside the gene matches. The CDR3 loop spans 16 amino acids. Germline V gene lookup returns CDR1 KGHSH and CDR2 LQKENI. CDR3 residues: CASSPSSGTGMNEQFF. CDR3 bases: TGTGCCAGCTCACCTTCGTCGGGGACAGGGATGAATGAGCAGTTCTTC.